One sample yielded the 2 T cell receptor beta chains listed below, sequenced in a study of shared clonotypes between healthy human individuals. Here immunoSEQ multiplex PCR was the method, and the copy in TCRdb shows in-frame clones only, minus some. This sample has about a million clones, with about three quarters found just once. What was sequenced was memory CD4+ T cells sorted from blood. Subset specified: CD45RA-negative fraction. The receptor source for this set is a man aged 18-30 years in good health.

The chain combines TRBV5-6 with TRBJ1-1; D is possibly TRBD1 (6 bases). The CDR3 extends over 15 amino acids. Germline CDR1 reads SGHDT; CDR2 reads YYEEEE. The ends were cut back, 1 base at V and 4 bases at J, with 14 bases in the middle. The CDR3: CASSLSRGGGTEAFF. CDR3 bases: TGTGCCAGCAGCTTGAGTCGGGGAGGGGGCACTGAAGCTTTCTTT.

Worth noting for this clone: This sample includes further DNA sequences coding for the same CDR3. V and J are TRBV18 and TRBJ2-5; D gene uncertain. The germline V gene has CDR1 KGHSH and CDR2 LQKENI. Deletions cut 6 bases from V and 4 bases from J, with 9 bases between. The CDR3 runs to 12 residues. The CDR3 reads CASSPNRETQYF. CDR3 sequence (DNA): TGTGCCAGCTCCCCGAATCGAGAGACCCAGTACTTC.